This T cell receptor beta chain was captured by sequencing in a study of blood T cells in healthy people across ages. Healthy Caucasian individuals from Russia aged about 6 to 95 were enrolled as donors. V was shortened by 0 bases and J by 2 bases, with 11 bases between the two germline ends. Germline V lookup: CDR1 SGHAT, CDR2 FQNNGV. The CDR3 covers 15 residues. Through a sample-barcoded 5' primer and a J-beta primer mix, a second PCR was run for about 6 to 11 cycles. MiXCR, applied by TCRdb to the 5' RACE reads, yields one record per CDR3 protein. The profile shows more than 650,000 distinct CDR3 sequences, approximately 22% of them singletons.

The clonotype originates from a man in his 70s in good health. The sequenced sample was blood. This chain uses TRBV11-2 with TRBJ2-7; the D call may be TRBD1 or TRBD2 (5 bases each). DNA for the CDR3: TGTGCCAGCAGCTTAGACCGGGACGGACCCTACGAGCAGTACTTC. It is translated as CASSLDRDGPYEQYF.